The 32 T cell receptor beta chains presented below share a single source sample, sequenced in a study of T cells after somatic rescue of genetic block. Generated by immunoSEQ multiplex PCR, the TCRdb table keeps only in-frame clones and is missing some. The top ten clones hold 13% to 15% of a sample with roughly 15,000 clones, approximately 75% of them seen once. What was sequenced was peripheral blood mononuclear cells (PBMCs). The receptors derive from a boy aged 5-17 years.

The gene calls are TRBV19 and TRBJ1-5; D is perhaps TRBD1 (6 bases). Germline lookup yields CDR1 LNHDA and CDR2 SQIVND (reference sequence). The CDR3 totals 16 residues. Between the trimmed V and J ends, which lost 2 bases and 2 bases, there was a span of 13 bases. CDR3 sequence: CASSITGTSGNQPQHF. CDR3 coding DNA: TGTGCCAGTAGTATAACAGGGACGTCGGGCAATCAGCCCCAGCATTTT. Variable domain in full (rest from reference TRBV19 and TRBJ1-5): DGGITQSPKYLFRKEGQNVTLSCEQNLNHDAMYWYRQDPGQGLRLIYYSQIVNDFQKGDIAEGYSVSREKKESFPLTVTSAQKNPTAFYLCASSITGTSGNQPQHFGDGTRLSIL.

CDR3 protein: CARSLVDRGYEQYF. CDR3 DNA sequence: TGTGCCAGAAGCTTGGTTGACAGGGGATACGAGCAGTACTTC. The genes are TRBV5-3 and TRBJ2-7, with 8 positions matching TRBD1. TRBV5-3 belongs to the ORF category, with a function that is uncertain. The CDR3 extends over 14 amino acids. J was trimmed by 4 bases and V by 0 bases; bases with no gene match: 3.

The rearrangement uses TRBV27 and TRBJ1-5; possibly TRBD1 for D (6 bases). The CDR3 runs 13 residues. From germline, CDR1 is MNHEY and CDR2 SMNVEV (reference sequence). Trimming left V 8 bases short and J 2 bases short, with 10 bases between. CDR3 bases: TGTGCCAGCTCGGACAGCCGCAATCAGCCCCAGCATTTT. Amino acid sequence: CASSDSRNQPQHF.

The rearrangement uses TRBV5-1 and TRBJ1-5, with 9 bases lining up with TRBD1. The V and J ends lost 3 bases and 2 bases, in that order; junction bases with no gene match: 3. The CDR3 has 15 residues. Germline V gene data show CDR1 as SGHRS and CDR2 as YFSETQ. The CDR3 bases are TGCGCCAGCAGCTCCCGGGACAGGGGCAATCAGCCCCAGCATTTT. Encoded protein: CASSSRDRGNQPQHF.

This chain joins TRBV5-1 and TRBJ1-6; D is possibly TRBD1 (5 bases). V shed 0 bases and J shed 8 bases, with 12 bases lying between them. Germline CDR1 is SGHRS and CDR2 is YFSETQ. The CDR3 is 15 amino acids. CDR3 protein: CASSLVGQGDSPLHF. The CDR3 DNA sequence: TGCGCCAGCAGCTTGGTTGGCCAGGGCGATTCACCCCTCCACTTT.

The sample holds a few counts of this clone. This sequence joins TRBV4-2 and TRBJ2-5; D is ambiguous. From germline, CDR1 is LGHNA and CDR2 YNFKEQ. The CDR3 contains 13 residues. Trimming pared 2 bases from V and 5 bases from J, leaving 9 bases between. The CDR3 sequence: CASSQRPSETQYF. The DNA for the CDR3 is TGTGCCAGCAGCCAAAGACCTTCGGAGACCCAGTACTTC.

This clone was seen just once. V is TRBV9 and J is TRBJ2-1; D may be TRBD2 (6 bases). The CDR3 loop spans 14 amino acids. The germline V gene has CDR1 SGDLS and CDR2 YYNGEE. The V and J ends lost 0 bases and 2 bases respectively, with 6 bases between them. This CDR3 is CASSVAGAYNEQFF. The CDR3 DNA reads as TGTGCCAGCAGCGTAGCGGGAGCCTACAATGAGCAGTTCTTC.

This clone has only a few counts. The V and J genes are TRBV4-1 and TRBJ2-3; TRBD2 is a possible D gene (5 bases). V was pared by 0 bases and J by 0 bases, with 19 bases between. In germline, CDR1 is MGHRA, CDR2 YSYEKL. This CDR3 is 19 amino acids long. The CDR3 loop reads CASSQEPQRGGVSTDTQYF. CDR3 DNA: TGCGCCAGCAGCCAAGAGCCGCAACGGGGTGGGGTAAGCACAGATACGCAGTATTTT.

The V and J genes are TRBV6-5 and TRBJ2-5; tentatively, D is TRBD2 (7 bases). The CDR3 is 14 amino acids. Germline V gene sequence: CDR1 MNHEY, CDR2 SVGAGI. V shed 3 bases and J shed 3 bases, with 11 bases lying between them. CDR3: CASSYRGAKETQYF. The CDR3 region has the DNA TGTGCCAGCAGTTATCGGGGGGCGAAAGAGACCCAGTACTTC.

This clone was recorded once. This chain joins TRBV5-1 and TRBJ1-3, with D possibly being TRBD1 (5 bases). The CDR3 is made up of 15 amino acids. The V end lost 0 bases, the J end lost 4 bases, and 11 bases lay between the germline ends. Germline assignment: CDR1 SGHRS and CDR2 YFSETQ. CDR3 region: CASSLDRPGGNTIYF. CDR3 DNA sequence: TGCGCCAGCAGCTTGGACAGGCCGGGGGGAAACACCATATATTTT.

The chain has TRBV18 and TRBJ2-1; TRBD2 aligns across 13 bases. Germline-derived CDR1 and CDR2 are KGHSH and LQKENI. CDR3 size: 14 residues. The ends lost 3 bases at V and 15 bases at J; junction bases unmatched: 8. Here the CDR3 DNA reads TGTGCCAGCTCACCCGGTACTAGCGGGAGGGCCACGTTCTTC. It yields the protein CASSPGTSGRATFF.

This CDR3 reads CASSLRDSYAGELFF. The CDR3 DNA follows: TGTGCCAGCAGTCTCCGGGACAGTTATGCTGGAGAGCTGTTTTTT. The V and J genes are TRBV27 and TRBJ2-2; 7 nucleotides align to TRBD1. The CDR3 loop spans 15 amino acids. V lost 5 bases to trimming and J lost 11 bases; unmatched junction nucleotides: 14. Germline lookup yields CDR1 MNHEY and CDR2 SMNVEV (reference sequence).

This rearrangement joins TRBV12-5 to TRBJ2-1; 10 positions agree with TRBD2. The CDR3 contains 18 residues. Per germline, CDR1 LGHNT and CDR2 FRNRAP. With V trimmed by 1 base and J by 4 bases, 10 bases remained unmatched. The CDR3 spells CASGLGYLAGGRYNEQFF. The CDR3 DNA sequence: TGTGCTAGTGGTTTGGGATATTTAGCGGGGGGACGGTACAATGAGCAGTTCTTC.

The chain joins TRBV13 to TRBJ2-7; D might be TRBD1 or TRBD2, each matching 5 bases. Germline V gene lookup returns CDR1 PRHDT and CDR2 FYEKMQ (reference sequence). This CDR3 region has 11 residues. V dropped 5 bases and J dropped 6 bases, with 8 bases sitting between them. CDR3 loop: CASSERGEQYF. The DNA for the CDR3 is TGTGCCAGCAGCGAGAGGGGCGAGCAGTACTTC. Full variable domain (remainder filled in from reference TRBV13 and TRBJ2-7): AAGVIQSPRHLIKEKRETATLKCYPIPRHDTVYWYQQGPGQDPQFLISFYEKMQSDKGSIPDRFSAQQFSDYHSELNMSSLELGDSALYFCASSERGEQYFGPGTRLTVT.

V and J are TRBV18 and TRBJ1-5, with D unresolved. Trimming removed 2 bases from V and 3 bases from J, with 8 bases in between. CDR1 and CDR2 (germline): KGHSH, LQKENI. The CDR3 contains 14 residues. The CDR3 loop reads CASSPGVHNQPQHF. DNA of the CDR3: TGTGCCAGCTCACCAGGGGTACACAATCAGCCCCAGCATTTT. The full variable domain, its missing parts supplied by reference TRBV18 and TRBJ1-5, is NAGVMQNPRHLVRRRGQEARLRCSPMKGHSHVYWYRQLPEEGLKFMVYLQKENIIDESGMPKERFSAEFPKEGPSILRIQQVVRGDSAAYFCASSPGVHNQPQHFGDGTRLSIL.

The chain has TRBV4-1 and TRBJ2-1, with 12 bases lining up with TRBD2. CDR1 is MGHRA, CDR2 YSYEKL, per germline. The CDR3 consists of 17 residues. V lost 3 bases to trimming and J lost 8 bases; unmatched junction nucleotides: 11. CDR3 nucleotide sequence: TGCGCCAGCAGCCACGCCCTAGCGGGAGGGCCGGGGGATGAGCAGTTCTTC. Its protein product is CASSHALAGGPGDEQFF.

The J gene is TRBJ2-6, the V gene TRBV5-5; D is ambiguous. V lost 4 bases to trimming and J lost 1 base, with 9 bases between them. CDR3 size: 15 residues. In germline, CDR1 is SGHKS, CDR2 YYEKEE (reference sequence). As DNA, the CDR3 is TGTGCCAGCAGCCTTGGACCGTCTGGGGCCAACGTCCTGACTTTC. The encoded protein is CASSLGPSGANVLTF. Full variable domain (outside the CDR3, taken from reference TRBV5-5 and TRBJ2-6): DAGVTQSPTHLIKTRGQQVTLRCSPISGHKSVSWYQQVLGQGPQFIFQYYEKEERGRGNFPDRFSARQFPNYSSELNVNALLLGDSALYLCASSLGPSGANVLTFGAGSRLTVL.

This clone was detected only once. The CDR3 is CASSLGSDGLYGYTF. DNA for the CDR3: TGTGCCAGCAGCTTAGGATCGGACGGTCTCTATGGCTACACCTTC. The chain recombines TRBV5-4 with TRBJ1-2; no clear D gene. There are 15 residues in the CDR3. V lost 2 bases, J lost 4 bases, and 15 bases lay in between. Per germline, CDR1 SGHNT and CDR2 YYREEE (reference sequence).

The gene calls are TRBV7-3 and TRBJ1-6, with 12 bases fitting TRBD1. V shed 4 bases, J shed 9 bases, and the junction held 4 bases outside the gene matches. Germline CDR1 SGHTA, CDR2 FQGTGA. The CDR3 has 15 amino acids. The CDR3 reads CASSSQGQGASPLHF. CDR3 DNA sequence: TGTGCCAGCAGCTCCCAGGGACAGGGGGCTTCACCCCTCCACTTT.

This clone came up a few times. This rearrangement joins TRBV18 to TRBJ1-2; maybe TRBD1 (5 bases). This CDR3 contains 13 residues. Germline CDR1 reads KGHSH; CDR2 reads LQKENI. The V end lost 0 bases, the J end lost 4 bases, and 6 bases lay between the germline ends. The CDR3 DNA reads TGTGCCAGCTCACCACCTGGGGCCTATGGCTACACCTTC. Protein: CASSPPGAYGYTF.

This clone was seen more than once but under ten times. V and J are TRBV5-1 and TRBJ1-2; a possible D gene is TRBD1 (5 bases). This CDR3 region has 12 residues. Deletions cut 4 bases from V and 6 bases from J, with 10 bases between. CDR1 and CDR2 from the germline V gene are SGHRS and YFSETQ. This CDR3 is CASSQLGDGYTF. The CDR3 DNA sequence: TGCGCCAGCAGCCAATTAGGGGATGGCTACACCTTC.

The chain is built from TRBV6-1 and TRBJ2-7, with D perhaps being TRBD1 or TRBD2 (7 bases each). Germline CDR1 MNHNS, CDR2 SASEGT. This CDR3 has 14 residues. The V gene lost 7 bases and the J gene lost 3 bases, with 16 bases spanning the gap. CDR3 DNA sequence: TGTGCCAGCACCGTGGGAGGGGGCGTCTACGAGCAGTACTTC. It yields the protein CASTVGGGVYEQYF.

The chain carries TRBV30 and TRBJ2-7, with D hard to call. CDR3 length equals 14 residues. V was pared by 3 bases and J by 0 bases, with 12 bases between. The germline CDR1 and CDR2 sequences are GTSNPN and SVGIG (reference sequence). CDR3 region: CAWRLGPASYEQYF. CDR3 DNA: TGTGCCTGGAGGTTGGGCCCAGCCTCCTACGAGCAGTACTTC. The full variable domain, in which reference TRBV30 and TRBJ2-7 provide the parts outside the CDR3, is SQTIHQWPATLVQPVGSPLSLECTVEGTSNPNLYWYRQAAGRGLQLLFYSVGIGQISSEVPQNLSASRPQDRQFILSSKKLLLSDSGFYLCAWRLGPASYEQYFGPGTRLTVT.

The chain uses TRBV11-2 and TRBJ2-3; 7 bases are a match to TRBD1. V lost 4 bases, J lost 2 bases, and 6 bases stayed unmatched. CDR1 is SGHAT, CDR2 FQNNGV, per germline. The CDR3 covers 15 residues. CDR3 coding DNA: TGTGCCAGCAGCTCCAAGGGGGCCCCCACAGATACGCAGTATTTT. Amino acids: CASSSKGAPTDTQYF.

The CDR3 DNA reads TGTGCCAGCAGCTTGCCGACATCCGGGACCCACATTCAGTACTTC. As protein: CASSLPTSGTHIQYF. This sequence joins TRBV5-6 and TRBJ2-4; perhaps D is TRBD1 or TRBD2 (5 bases each). Per germline, CDR1 SGHDT and CDR2 YYEEEE. The CDR3 is made up of 15 amino acids. The V end was cut by 1 base, the J end by 8 bases, with 16 bases between. The variable domain in full, with the rest retrieved from reference TRBV5-6 and TRBJ2-4, is DAGVTQSPTHLIKTRGQQVTLRCSPKSGHDTVSWYQQALGQGPQFIFQYYEEEERQRGNFPDRFSGHQFPNYSSELNVNALLLGDSALYLCASSLPTSGTHIQYFGAGTRLSVL.

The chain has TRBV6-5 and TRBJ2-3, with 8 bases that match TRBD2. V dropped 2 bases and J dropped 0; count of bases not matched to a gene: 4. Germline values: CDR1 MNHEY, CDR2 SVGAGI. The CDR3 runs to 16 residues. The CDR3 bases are TGTGCCAGCAGTTACGGGCTAGCGGGTAGCACAGATACGCAGTATTTT. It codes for CASSYGLAGSTDTQYF.

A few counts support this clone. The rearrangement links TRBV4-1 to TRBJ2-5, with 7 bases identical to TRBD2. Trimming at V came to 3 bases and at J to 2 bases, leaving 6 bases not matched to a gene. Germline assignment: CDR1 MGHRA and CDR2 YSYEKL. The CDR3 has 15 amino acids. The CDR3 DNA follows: TGCGCCAGCAGCCATCGGGGAGGGATGCAAGAGACCCAGTACTTC. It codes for CASSHRGGMQETQYF.

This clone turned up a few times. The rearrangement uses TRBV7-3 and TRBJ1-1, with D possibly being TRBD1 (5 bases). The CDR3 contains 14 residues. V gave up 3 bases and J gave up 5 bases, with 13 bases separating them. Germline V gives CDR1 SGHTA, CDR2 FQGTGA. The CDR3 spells CASSLTGVMTEAFF. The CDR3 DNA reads TGTGCCAGCAGCTTGACGGGGGTAATGACTGAAGCTTTCTTT.

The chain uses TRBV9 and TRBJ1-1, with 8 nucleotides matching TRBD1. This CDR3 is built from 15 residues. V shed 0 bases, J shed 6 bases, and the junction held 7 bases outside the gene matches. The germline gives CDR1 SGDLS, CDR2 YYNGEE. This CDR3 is CASSVAPGGRSEAFF. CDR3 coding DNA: TGTGCCAGCAGCGTAGCTCCAGGGGGCAGGTCTGAAGCTTTCTTT.

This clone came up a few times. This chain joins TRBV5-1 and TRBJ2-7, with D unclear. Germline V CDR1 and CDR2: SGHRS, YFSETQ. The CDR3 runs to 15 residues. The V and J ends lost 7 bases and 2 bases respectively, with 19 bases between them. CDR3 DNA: TGCGCCAGCCGCCCCCACAGCACCCGGGCCTACGAGCAGTACTTC. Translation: CASRPHSTRAYEQYF.

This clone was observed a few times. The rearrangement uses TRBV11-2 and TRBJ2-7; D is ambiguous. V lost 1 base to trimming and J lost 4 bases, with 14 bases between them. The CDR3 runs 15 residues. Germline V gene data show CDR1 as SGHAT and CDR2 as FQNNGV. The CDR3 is CASSLGAQIVYEQYF. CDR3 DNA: TGTGCCAGCAGCTTAGGGGCGCAAATCGTATACGAGCAGTACTTC.

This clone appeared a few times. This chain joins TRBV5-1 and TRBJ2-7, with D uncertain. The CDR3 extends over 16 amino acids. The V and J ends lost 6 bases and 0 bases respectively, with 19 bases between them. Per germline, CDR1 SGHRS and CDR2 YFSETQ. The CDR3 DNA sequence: TGCGCCAGCACCCCTGGAGTGGCCTTGAGCTCCTACGAGCAGTACTTC. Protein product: CASTPGVALSSYEQYF.